These 2 T cell receptor beta chains share one sample of origin, sequenced in a study of T cells in Graves' hyperthyroidism and ophthalmopathy. TCR beta CDR3 regions were amplified from RNA transcripts. Researchers ran a first-round RT-PCR on the TCR CDR3 using the HTBI primer set. In TCRdb, the multiplex PCR reads were re-called with MiXCR into one record per CDR3 protein. The table records fewer than 900,000 distinct CDR3 sequences, around 17% of them present only once. The sequencing input was blood. These receptors all come from a man in his late teens or twenties with Graves' hyperthyroidism.

Of note for this clonotype: A much bigger clone sits one base away, suggesting this may be a read error. The rearrangement links TRBV12-5 to TRBJ2-1; D possibly corresponds to TRBD1 (6 bases). Deletions cut 0 bases from V and 9 bases from J, with 9 bases between. There are 13 residues in the CDR3. Germline V lookup: CDR1 LGHNT, CDR2 FRNRAP. The CDR3 sequence is CASGLVVGAEQFF. CDR3 sequence (DNA): TGTGCTAGTGGTTTGGTAGTGGGGGCTGAGCAGTTCTTC.

This clonotype was seen repeatedly, ten times or more. The chain links TRBV18 to TRBJ2-7, with TRBD1 matching 8 bases. The CDR3 is made up of 14 amino acids. V gave up 4 bases and J gave up 3 bases; unmatched junction bases: 5. In germline, CDR1 is KGHSH, CDR2 LQKENI. The CDR3 bases are TGTGCCAGCTCACAGGGACAGGAGCTCTACGAGCAGTACTTC. Its translation is CASSQGQELYEQYF.